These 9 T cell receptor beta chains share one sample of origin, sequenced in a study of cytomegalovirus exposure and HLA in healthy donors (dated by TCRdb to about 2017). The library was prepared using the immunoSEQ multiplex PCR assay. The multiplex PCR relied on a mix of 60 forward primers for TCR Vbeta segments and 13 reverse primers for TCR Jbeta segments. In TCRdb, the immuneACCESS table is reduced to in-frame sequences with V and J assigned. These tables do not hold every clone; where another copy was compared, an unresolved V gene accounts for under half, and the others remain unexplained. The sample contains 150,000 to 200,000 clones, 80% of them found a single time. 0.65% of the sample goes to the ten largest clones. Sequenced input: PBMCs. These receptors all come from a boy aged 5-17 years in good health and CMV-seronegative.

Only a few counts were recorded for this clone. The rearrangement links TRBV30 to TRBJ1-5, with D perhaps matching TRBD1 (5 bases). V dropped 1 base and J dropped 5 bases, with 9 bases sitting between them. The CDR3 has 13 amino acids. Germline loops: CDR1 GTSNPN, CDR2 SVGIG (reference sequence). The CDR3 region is CAWSGGGDQPQHF. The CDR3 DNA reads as TGTGCCTGGAGTGGGGGGGGAGATCAGCCCCAGCATTTT.

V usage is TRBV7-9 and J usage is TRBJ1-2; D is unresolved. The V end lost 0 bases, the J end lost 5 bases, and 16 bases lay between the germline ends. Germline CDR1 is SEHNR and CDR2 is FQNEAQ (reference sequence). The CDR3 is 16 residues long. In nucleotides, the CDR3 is TGTGCCAGCAGCTTAGCGCTGAGGGAGCGGGATTATGGCTACACCTTC. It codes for CASSLALRERDYGYTF.

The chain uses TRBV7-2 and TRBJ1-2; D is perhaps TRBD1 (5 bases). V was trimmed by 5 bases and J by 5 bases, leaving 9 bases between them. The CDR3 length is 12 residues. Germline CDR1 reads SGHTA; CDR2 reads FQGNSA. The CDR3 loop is CASSADRYGYTF. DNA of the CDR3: TGTGCCAGCAGCGCAGACAGATATGGCTACACCTTC.

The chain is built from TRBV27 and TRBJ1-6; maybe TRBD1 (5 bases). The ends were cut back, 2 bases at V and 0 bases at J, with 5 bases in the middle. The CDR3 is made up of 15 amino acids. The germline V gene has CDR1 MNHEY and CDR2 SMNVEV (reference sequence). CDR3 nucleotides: TGTGCCAGCAGTTTACAGGGCTCCTATAATTCACCCCTCCACTTT. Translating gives CASSLQGSYNSPLHF.

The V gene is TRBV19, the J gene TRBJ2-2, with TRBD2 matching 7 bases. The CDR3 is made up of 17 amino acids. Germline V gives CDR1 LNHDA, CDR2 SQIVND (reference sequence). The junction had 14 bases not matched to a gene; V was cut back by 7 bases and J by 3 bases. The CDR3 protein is CASTPIHAGLHTGELFF. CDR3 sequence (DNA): TGTGCCAGTACCCCCATCCATGCGGGACTACACACCGGGGAGCTGTTTTTT.

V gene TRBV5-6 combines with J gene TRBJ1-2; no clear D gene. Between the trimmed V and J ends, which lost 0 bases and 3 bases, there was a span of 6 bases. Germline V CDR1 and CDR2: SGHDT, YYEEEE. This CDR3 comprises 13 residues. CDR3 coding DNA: TGTGCCAGCAGCTTGGGAGAGTACTATGGCTACACCTTC. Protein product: CASSLGEYYGYTF.

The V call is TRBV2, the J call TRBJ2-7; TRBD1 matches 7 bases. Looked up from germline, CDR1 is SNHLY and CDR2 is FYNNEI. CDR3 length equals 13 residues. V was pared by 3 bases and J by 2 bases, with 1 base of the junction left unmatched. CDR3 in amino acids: CASSDTGAYEQYF. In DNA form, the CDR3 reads TGTGCCAGCAGTGATACAGGGGCCTACGAGCAGTACTTC.

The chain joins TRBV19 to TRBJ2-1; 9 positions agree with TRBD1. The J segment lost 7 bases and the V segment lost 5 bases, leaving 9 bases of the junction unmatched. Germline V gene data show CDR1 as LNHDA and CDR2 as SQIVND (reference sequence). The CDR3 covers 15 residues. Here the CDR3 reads CASSPSGTGKNEQFF. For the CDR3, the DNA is TGTGCCAGTAGTCCCTCCGGGACAGGGAAGAATGAGCAGTTCTTC.

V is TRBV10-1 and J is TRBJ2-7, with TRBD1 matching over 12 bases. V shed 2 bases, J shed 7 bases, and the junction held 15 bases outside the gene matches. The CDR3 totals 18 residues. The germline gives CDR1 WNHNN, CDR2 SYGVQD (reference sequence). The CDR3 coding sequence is TGCGCCAGCAGTGAGAAGGAGAGGGGACAGGGGGCCTTGGAAGAGCAGTACTTC. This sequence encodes CASSEKERGQGALEEQYF.